This is a list of T cell receptor beta chains from one sample in a study of technical replicates of blood from a handful of donors. The table came from immunoSEQ multiplex PCR; TCRdb's copy has only in-frame clones and leaves some out. The data hold 70,000 to 95,000 clones, with about 94% observed a single time. The sequenced material came from T cells isolated from PBMCs. The receptor source for this set is a human donor in good health. CDR3s include the opening cysteine and the closing phenylalanine or tryptophan. D genes are given only for firm matches. Size is omitted from some rows. Given values are once, few, many or a class for expanded clones.

D,V,J,size,CDR3,DNA
NA,TRBV15,TRBJ1-5,NA,CATSRDMTVSQPQHF,TGTGCCACCAGCAGAGATATGACAGTAAGTCAGCCCCAGCATTTT
TRBD1,TRBV5-1,TRBJ1-4,NA,CASSLGQGDEKLFF,TGCGCCAGCAGCCTGGGACAGGGAGATGAAAAACTGTTTTTT
TRBD2,TRBV11-3,TRBJ2-3,NA,CASSSAVFSGGHTQYF,TGTGCCAGCAGCTCCGCCGTTTTTAGCGGGGGACATACGCAGTATTTT
TRBD1,TRBV28,TRBJ2-7,NA,CASSLTLGQGLSYEQYF,TGTGCCAGCAGTTTAACCCTAGGACAGGGTCTGTCCTACGAGCAGTACTTC
NA,TRBV5-1,TRBJ1-2,NA,CASSLDQLTEYGYTF,TGCGCCAGCAGCTTGGACCAGCTTACAGAGTATGGCTACACCTTC
TRBD1,TRBV18,TRBJ1-1,NA,CASSPLGQDPFF,TGTGCCAGCTCACCCTTAGGACAGGATCCTTTCTTT
NA,TRBV6-5,TRBJ1-2,NA,CASTRKVTAYGYTF,TGTGCCAGCACTCGAAAGGTGACAGCCTATGGCTACACCTTC
TRBD1,TRBV5-1,TRBJ2-2,once,CASTGQANTGELFF,TGCGCCAGCACGGGACAGGCTAACACCGGGGAGCTGTTTTTT
NA,TRBV6-5,TRBJ1-6,NA,CASSYSTQISPLHF,TGTGCCAGCAGTTACTCAACGCAGATTTCACCCCTCCACTTT
TRBD2,TRBV19,TRBJ2-5,NA,CASSIAPLTSVPLQETQYF,TGTGCCAGTAGTATAGCCCCCCTTACTAGCGTGCCCCTCCAAGAGACCCAGTACTTC
NA,TRBV18,TRBJ1-3,NA,CASSPGGPSVNTIYF,TGTGCCAGCTCACCAGGAGGACCATCGGTAAACACCATATATTTT
TRBD1,TRBV7-9,TRBJ1-1,NA,CASSEIQGSPEAFF,TGTGCCAGCAGCGAGATACAGGGGAGCCCTGAAGCTTTCTTT
NA,TRBV28,TRBJ2-3,NA,CASRERVDTQYF,TGTGCCAGTCGGGAGCGGGTAGATACGCAGTATTTT
NA,TRBV7-2,TRBJ2-5,once,CASSLAGRAQETQYF,TGTGCCAGCAGCTTAGCGGGCAGGGCCCAAGAGACCCAGTACTTC
TRBD1,TRBV27,TRBJ2-7,NA,CASSPGTGGNEQYF,TGTGCCAGCAGTCCAGGGACAGGGGGCAACGAGCAGTACTTC
NA,TRBV5-1,TRBJ1-2,NA,CASSLGQNYPNYGYTF,TGCGCCAGCAGCTTGGGCCAGAACTACCCTAACTATGGCTACACCTTC
NA,TRBV6-5,TRBJ2-1,NA,CASKKNGYNEQFF,TGTGCCAGCAAGAAAAACGGTTACAATGAGCAGTTCTTC
TRBD1,TRBV6-6,TRBJ1-5,NA,CASSTGTGGTRQPQHF,TGTGCCAGCAGCACCGGGACAGGGGGCACGAGGCAGCCCCAGCATTTT
TRBD1,TRBV11-3,TRBJ1-2,NA,CATGQGGPGYTF,TGTGCCACAGGACAGGGTGGTCCTGGCTACACCTTC
NA,TRBV2,TRBJ2-3,few,CASSEGTLGGYWGSSTDTQYF,TGTGCCAGCAGTGAAGGTACTTTAGGCGGGTACTGGGGAAGCAGCACAGATACGCAGTATTTT
NA,TRBV9,TRBJ1-6,NA,CASSPGGGETLHF,TGTGCCAGCAGCCCCGGGGGTGGGGAAACCCTCCACTTT
NA,TRBV7-8,TRBJ2-7,NA,CASSLEVTRYEQYF,TGTGCCAGCAGCTTAGAGGTGACTCGGTACGAGCAGTACTTC
NA,TRBV2,TRBJ2-5,NA,CASSDWTRREETQYF,TGTGCCAGCAGTGATTGGACTCGAAGGGAGGAGACCCAGTACTTC
NA,TRBV20-1,TRBJ2-7,NA,CSARVGYEQYF,TGCAGTGCTAGAGTCGGCTACGAGCAGTACTTC
TRBD2,TRBV4-1,TRBJ2-7,NA,CASGRTSDSYEQYF,TGCGCCAGCGGGAGGACTAGCGACTCCTACGAGCAGTACTTC
NA,TRBV5-1,TRBJ2-1,NA,CASSLEANEGKQFF,TGCGCCAGCAGCTTGGAAGCGAACGAGGGCAAGCAGTTCTTC
NA,TRBV2,TRBJ1-6,once,CASSVVRSPLHF,TGTGCCAGCAGTGTAGTCCGTTCACCCCTCCACTTT
TRBD2,TRBV10-2,TRBJ2-1,NA,CATGGLAGGPSPYNEQFF,TGCGCCACTGGGGGACTAGCGGGAGGGCCCTCGCCCTACAATGAGCAGTTCTTC
TRBD1,TRBV30,TRBJ2-5,NA,CAGGRGIQETQYF,TGTGCCGGGGGCAGGGGGATACAAGAGACCCAGTACTTC
NA,TRBV27,TRBJ1-2,NA,CASSLNTGTTEYGYTF,TGTGCCAGCAGTTTAAATACCGGGACAACTGAATATGGCTACACCTTC
TRBD2,TRBV18,TRBJ2-7,NA,CASSALAGELDEQYF,TGTGCCAGCTCAGCACTAGCGGGAGAGCTGGACGAGCAGTACTTC
TRBD2,TRBV6-1,TRBJ2-2,NA,CASSSGLHTGELFF,TGTGCCAGCAGTTCGGGACTACACACCGGGGAGCTGTTTTTT
NA,TRBV21-1,TRBJ1-1,once,CASSKGGGRGPTFF,TGTGCCAGCAGCAAAGGGGGGGGCAGGGGCCCAACTTTCTTT
NA,TRBV7-9,TRBJ1-2,NA,CASRYGYTF,TGTGCCAGCCGTTATGGCTACACCTTC
TRBD1,TRBV27,TRBJ1-1,NA,CASSLDRVATEAFF,TGTGCCAGCAGTTTGGACAGGGTCGCCACTGAAGCTTTCTTT
NA,TRBV9,TRBJ2-1,NA,CASSVMLSPNNEQFF,TGTGCCAGCAGCGTAATGCTATCCCCCAACAATGAGCAGTTCTTC
TRBD1,TRBV18,TRBJ2-1,NA,CASSPPTGQGNNEQFF,TGTGCCAGCTCACCTCCCACGGGACAGGGAAACAATGAGCAGTTCTTC
NA,TRBV5-1,TRBJ2-3,NA,CASSGWVEGGGTDTQYF,TGCGCCAGCAGCGGCTGGGTCGAGGGGGGGGGCACAGATACGCAGTATTTT
TRBD2,TRBV10-1,TRBJ2-3,NA,CASSGTSARTDTQYF,TGCGCCAGCAGTGGTACTAGCGCCCGCACAGATACGCAGTATTTT
NA,TRBV27,TRBJ1-5,NA,CASSFNPGQPQHF,TGTGCCAGCAGTTTTAACCCCGGGCAGCCCCAGCATTTT
TRBD1,TRBV6-5,TRBJ1-2,NA,CASSYGDRNGYTF,TGTGCCAGCAGTTACGGGGACAGAAATGGCTACACCTTC
NA,TRBV27,TRBJ1-5,NA,CAISPAGHLGQPQHF,TGTGCCATCTCTCCCGCTGGACACCTAGGTCAGCCCCAGCATTTT